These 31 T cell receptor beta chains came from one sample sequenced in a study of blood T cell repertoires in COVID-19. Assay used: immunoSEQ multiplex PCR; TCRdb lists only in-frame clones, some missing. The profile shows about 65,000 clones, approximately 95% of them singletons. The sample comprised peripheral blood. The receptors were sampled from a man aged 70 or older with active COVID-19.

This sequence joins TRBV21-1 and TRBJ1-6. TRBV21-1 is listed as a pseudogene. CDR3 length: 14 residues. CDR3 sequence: CASLGGGSRPPLHF. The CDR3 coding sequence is TGTGCCAGCTTAGGGGGGGGCAGTCGGCCACCCCTCCACTTT.

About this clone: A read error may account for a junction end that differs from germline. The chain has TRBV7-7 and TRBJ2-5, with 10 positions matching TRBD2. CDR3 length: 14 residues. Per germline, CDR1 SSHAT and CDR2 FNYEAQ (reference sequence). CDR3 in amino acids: CASSGPSGGGTQYF. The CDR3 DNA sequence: TGTGCTAGCAGCGGTCCTAGCGGGGGAGGGACCCAGTACTTC.

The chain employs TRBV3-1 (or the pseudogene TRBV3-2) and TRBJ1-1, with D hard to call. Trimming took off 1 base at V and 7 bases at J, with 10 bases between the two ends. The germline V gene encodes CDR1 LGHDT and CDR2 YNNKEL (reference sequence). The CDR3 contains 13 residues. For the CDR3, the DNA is TGTGCCAGCAGCCAAGGGAGTCGGGGTGAAGCTTTCTTT. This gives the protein CASSQGSRGEAFF.

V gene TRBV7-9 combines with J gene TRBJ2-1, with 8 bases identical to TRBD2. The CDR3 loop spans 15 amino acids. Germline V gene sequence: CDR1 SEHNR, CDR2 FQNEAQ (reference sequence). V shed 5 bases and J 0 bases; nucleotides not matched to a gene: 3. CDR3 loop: CASSQRGSSYNEQFF. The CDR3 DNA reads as TGTGCCAGCAGCCAGCGGGGGAGCTCCTACAATGAGCAGTTCTTC.

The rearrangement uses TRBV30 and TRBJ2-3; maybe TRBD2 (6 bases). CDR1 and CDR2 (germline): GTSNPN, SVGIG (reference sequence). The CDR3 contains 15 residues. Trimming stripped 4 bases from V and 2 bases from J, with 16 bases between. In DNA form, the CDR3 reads TGTGCCTGGATAGGCGGGGTAAGCACCACAGATACGCAGTATTTT. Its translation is CAWIGGVSTTDTQYF.

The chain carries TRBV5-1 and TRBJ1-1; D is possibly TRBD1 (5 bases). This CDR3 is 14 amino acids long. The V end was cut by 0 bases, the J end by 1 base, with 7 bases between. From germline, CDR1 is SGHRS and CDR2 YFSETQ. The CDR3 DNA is TGCGCCAGCAGCTTGGGGACATCGAACACTGAAGCTTTCTTT. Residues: CASSLGTSNTEAFF.

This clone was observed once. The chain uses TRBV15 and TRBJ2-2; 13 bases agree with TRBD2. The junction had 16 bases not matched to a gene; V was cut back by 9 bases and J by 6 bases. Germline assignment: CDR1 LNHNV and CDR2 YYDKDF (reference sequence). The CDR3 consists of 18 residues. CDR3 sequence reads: CATTDPGLAGTVAGELFF. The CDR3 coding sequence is TGTGCCACAACAGATCCGGGACTAGCGGGGACGGTGGCCGGGGAGCTGTTTTTT.

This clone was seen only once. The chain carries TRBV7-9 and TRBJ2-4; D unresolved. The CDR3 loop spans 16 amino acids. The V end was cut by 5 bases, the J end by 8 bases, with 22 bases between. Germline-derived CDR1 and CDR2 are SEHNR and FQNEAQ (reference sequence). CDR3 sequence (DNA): TGTGCCAGCAGCCCATACCTGGTTCCGGAACGGGACATTCAGTACTTC. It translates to CASSPYLVPERDIQYF. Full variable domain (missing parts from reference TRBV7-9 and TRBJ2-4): DTGVSQNPRHKITKRGQNVTFRCDPISEHNRLYWYRQTLGQGPEFLTYFQNEAQLEKSRLLSDRFSAERPKGSFSTLEIQRTEQGDSAMYLCASSPYLVPERDIQYFGAGTRLSVL.

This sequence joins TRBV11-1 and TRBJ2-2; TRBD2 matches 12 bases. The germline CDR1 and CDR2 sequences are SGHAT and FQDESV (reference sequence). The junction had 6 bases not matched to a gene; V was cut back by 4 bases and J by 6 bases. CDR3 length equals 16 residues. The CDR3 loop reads CASSSRTSGVAGELFF. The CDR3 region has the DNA TGTGCCAGCAGCTCTAGGACTAGCGGGGTGGCCGGGGAGCTGTTTTTT.

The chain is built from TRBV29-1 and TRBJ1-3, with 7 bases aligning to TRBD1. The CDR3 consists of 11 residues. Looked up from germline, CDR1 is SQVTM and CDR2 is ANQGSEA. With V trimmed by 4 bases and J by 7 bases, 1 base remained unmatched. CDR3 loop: CSVAGGNTIYF. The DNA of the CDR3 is TGCAGCGTTGCAGGGGGGAACACCATATATTTT.

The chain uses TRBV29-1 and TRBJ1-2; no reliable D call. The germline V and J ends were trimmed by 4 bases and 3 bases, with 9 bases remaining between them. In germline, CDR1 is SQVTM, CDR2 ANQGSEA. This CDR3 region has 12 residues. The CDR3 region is CSVVPGDYGYTF. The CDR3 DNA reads TGCAGCGTTGTCCCCGGGGACTATGGCTACACCTTC.

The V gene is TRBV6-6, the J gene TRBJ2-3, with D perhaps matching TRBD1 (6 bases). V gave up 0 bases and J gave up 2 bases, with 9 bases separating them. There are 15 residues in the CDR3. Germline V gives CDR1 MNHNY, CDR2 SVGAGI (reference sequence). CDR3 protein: CASSYSRGITDTQYF. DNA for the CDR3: TGTGCCAGCAGTTACTCTAGGGGGATCACAGATACGCAGTATTTT.

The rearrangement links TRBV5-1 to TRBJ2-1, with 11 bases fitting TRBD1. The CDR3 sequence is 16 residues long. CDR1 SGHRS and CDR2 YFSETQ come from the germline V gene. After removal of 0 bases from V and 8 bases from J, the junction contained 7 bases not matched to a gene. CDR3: CASSLETGTGGDEQFF. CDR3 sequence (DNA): TGCGCCAGCAGCTTGGAGACCGGGACAGGGGGGGATGAGCAGTTCTTC.

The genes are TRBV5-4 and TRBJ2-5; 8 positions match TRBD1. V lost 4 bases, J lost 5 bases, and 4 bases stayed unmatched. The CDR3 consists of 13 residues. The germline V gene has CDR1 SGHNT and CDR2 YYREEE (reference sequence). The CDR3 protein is CASSQGARETQYF. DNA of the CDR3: TGTGCCAGCAGCCAGGGGGCCAGGGAGACCCAGTACTTC.

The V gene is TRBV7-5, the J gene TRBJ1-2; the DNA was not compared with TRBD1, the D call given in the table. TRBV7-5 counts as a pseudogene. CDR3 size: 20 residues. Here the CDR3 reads CARSLSAHNLRDRGGYGYTF. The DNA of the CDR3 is TGTGCCAGAAGCTTGAGCGCCCACAATCTCCGGGACAGGGGAGGGTATGGCTACACCTTC.

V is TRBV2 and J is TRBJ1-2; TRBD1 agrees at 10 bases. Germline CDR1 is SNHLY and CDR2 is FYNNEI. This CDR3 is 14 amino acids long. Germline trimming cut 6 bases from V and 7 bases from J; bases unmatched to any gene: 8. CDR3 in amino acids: CASRGDRGQGGYTF. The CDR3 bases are TGTGCCAGCAGGGGAGACAGGGGGCAAGGTGGCTACACCTTC.

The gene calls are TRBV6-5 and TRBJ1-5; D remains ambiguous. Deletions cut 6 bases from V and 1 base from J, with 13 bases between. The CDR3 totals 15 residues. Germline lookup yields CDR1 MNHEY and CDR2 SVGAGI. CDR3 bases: TGTGCCAGCAGGGCGAGGGAAGTAAGCAATCAGCCCCAGCATTTT. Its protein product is CASRAREVSNQPQHF.

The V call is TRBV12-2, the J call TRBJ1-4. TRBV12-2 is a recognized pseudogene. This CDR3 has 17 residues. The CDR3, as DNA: TGTGCAAGTCGCTTTGGGATGACTAATGATCTTAATGAAAAACTGTTTTTT. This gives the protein CASRFGMTNDLNEKLFF.

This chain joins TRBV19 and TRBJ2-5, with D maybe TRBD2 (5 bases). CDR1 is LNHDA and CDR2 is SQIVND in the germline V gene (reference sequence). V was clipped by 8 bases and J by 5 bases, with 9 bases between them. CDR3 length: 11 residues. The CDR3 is CASSERETQYF. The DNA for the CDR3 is TGTGCCAGTTCCGAGCGGGAGACCCAGTACTTC.

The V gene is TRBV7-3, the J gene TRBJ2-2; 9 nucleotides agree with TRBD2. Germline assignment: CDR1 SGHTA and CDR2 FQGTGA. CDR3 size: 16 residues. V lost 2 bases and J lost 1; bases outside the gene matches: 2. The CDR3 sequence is CASSLPTSGNTGELFF. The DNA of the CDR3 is TGTGCCAGCAGCTTACCGACTAGCGGGAACACCGGGGAGCTGTTTTTT.

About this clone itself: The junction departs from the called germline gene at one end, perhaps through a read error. CDR3 bases: TGTGCTAGCAAAAGGCACGAGGCGGCCGGGGAGCTGTTTTTT. Amino acids: CASKRHEAAGELFF. The chain employs TRBV7-7 and TRBJ2-2; D unresolved. The CDR3 length is 14 residues. Germline CDR1 and CDR2: SSHAT and FNYEAQ (reference sequence).

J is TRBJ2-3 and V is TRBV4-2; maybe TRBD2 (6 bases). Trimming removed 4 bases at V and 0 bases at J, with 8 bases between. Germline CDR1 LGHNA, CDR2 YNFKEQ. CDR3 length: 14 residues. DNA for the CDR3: TGTGCCAGCAGCCTAAGCGGGAGCACAGATACGCAGTATTTT. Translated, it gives CASSLSGSTDTQYF.

The CDR3: CASSGDSSDTQYF. The CDR3 DNA follows: TGTGCCAGCAGTGGGGACTCCTCAGATACGCAGTATTTT. V usage is TRBV2 and J usage is TRBJ2-3; D is possibly TRBD2 (6 bases). This CDR3 comprises 13 residues. V lost 4 bases and J 4 bases, leaving 9 bases between the germline ends. Germline V gene lookup returns CDR1 SNHLY and CDR2 FYNNEI. Variable domain in full (rest from reference TRBV2 and TRBJ2-3): EPEVTQTPSHQVTQMGQEVILRCVPISNHLYFYWYRQILGQKVEFLVSFYNNEISEKSEIFDDQFSVERPDGSNFTLKIRSTKLEDSAMYFCASSGDSSDTQYFGPGTRLTVL.

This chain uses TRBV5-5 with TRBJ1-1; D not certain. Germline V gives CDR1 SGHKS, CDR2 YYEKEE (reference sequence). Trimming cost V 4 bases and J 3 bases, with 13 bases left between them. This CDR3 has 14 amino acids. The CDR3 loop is CASSLHDWDTEAFF. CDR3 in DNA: TGTGCCAGCAGCCTACATGACTGGGACACTGAAGCTTTCTTT.

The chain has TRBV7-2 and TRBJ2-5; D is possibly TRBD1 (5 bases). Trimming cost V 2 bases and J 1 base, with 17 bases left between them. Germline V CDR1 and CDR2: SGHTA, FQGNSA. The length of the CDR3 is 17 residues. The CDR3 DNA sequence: TGTGCCAGCAGCTTAATGCCGTCGCCGACAGCCCAAGAGACCCAGTACTTC. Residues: CASSLMPSPTAQETQYF. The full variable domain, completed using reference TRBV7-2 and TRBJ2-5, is GAGVSQSPSNKVTEKGKDVELRCDPISGHTALYWYRQSLGQGLEFLIYFQGNSAPDKSGLPSDRFSAERTGGSVSTLTIQRTQQEDSAVYLCASSLMPSPTAQETQYFGPGTRLLVL.

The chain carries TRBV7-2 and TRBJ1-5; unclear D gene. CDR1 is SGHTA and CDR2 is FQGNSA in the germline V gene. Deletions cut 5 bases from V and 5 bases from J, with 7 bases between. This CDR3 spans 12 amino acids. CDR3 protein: CASSQLDQPQHF. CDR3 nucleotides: TGTGCCAGCAGCCAATTAGATCAGCCCCAGCATTTT.

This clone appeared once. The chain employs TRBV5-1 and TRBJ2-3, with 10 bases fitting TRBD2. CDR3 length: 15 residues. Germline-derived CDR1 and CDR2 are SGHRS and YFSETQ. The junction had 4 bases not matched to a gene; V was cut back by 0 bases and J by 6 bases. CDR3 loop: CASSLGGTSADTQYF. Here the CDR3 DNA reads TGCGCCAGCAGCTTGGGGGGGACTAGCGCCGATACGCAGTATTTT.

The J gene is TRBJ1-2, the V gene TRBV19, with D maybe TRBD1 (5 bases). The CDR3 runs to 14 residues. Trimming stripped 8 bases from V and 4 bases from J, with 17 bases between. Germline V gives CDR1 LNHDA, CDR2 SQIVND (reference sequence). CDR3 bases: TGTGCCAGTGCCCTCGTGCAGGGCGGCTATGGCTACACCTTC. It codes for CASALVQGGYGYTF.

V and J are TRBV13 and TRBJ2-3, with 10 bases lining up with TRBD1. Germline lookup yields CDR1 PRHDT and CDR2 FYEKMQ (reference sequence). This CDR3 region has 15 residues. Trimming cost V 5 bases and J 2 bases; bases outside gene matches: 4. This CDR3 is CASSPDRGNTDTQYF. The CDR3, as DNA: TGTGCCAGCAGCCCGGACAGGGGGAACACAGATACGCAGTATTTT.

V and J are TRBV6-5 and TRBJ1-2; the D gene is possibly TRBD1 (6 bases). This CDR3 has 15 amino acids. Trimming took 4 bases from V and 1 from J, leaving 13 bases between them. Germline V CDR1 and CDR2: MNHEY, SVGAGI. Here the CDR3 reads CASSFPGARNYGYTF. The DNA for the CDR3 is TGTGCCAGCAGTTTTCCAGGGGCGCGTAACTATGGCTACACCTTC.

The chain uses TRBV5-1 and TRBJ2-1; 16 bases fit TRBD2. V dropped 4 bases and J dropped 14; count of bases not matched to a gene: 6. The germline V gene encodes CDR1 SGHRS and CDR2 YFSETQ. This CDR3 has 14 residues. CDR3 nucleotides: TGCGCCAGCAGCGTGGGACTAGCGGGGGGGATAGAGTTCTTC. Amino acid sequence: CASSVGLAGGIEFF.